This T cell receptor beta chain was sequenced for a study of beta chain features in type 1 diabetes. Of note for this clone: Its antigen is currently unknown.

By way of CD45RO/CCR7/CD25/CD127/CD95/CD27, the CD4+ regulatory, stem cell-like memory, central memory and naive cells were sorted. Expressed TCRB transcripts were sequenced, since all the RNA that had been isolated was reverse transcribed. Using immunoSEQ multiplex PCR, the repertoire was profiled, and TCRdb retains in-frame clones only, with some absent. This sample carries fewer than 350,000 clones, about 19% of them seen once, and the ten largest clones take roughly 0.045%. Study-wide points: Using cDNA template may skew counts toward highly expressing activated cells. Type 1 diabetes patients showed a moderate but significant shortening of TCRB CDR3s in all four CD4+ subsets.

Trimming pared 0 bases from V and 8 bases from J, leaving 11 bases between. The CDR3 runs 14 residues. Germline V lookup: CDR1 SGDLS, CDR2 YYNGEE. V and J are TRBV9 and TRBJ1-4; D is ambiguous. The sequenced sample was naive CD4+ T cells from blood. This receptor was obtained from a woman younger than 30 in good health. The CDR3 sequence: CASSVGARGEKLFF. CDR3 nucleotide sequence: TGTGCCAGCAGCGTAGGGGCACGCGGGGAAAAACTGTTTTTT.